The 21 T cell receptor beta chains reported below all come from one sample, sequenced in a study of blood T cells in healthy people across ages. Primed by a sample-barcoded 5' primer and a J-beta primer mix, a second PCR proceeded for 7 to 11 cycles. TCRdb analysed the 5' RACE reads with MiXCR anew, one entry per CDR3 protein. The sample carries around 650,000 distinct CDR3 sequences, less than 45% recorded once. Specimen: blood. The receptors shown here come from an elderly man in good health.

As for this clonotype: At one end the junction does not follow the germline gene, possibly because of a read error. The V and J genes are TRBV10-2 and TRBJ1-1, with a tentative D call TRBD1 (5 bases). The CDR3 runs to 13 residues. Germline CDR1 reads WSHSY; CDR2 reads SAAADI. CDR3 protein: CASSRASNTEVFF. CDR3 nucleotide sequence: TGCGCCAGCAGCAGGGCTTCGAACACTGAAGTTTTCTTT.

The chain has TRBV12-3 or TRBV12-4 and TRBJ1-5; D gene ambiguous. The CDR3 totals 15 residues. Trimming shortened V by 6 bases and J by 5 bases, and 17 bases separated the two germline ends. The CDR3 DNA reads as TGTGCCAGCAGCCGCGGCGAGCAGCTAGATCAGCCCCAGCATTTT. Protein sequence: CASSRGEQLDQPQHF.

The J gene is TRBJ2-5, the V gene TRBV4-2, with D perhaps matching TRBD1 (6 bases). The CDR3 is made up of 15 amino acids. The V and J ends lost 0 bases and 2 bases respectively, with 10 bases between them. Germline CDR1 LGHNA, CDR2 YNFKEQ. The DNA for the CDR3 is TGTGCCAGCAGCCAAGAAAGGGGACAACAAGAGACCCAGTACTTC. It is translated as CASSQERGQQETQYF.

This chain links TRBV27 with TRBJ2-7; TRBD2 matches at 12 bases. The CDR3 has 15 amino acids. The germline CDR1 and CDR2 sequences are MNHEY and SMNVEV (reference sequence). V trimming: 5 bases; J trimming: 4 bases; junction bases outside the gene matches: 6. The CDR3 loop is CASSPRLAGVYEQYF. DNA for the CDR3: TGTGCCAGCAGTCCTCGACTAGCGGGGGTTTACGAGCAGTACTTC.

This sequence joins TRBV6-6 and TRBJ2-7, with a tentative D call TRBD2 (5 bases). The CDR3 has 15 amino acids. V lost 7 bases, J lost 7 bases, and 23 bases lay in between. Germline CDR1 and CDR2: MNHNY and SVGAGI (reference sequence). The CDR3 here is CASTPGLYSYNEQYF. The CDR3 nucleotides read TGTGCCAGCACCCCAGGACTCTACTCCTACAATGAGCAGTACTTC.

The table lists this clonotype with a count of one. This may come from a read error, since a much larger clone is one base off. V is TRBV9 and J is TRBJ2-5; a possible D gene is TRBD2 (5 bases). Germline CDR1 SGDLS, CDR2 YYNGEE. CDR3 length: 15 residues. CDR3 in DNA: TGTGCCGGCAGCCGATGGACTGCTCCCCAAGAGACCCAGTACTTC. Its translation: CAGSRWTAPQETQYF.

This chain links TRBV2 with TRBJ1-2, with TRBD1 matching 9 bases. The CDR3 has 19 amino acids. Unmatched junction bases numbered 17, after V lost 2 bases and J lost 4 bases. Germline loops: CDR1 SNHLY, CDR2 FYNNEI. The CDR3 is CASSEIWDRDFIRGYGYTF. CDR3 DNA sequence: TGTGCCAGCAGTGAAATCTGGGACAGGGACTTCATTCGCGGCTATGGCTACACCTTC.

This chain uses TRBV29-1 with TRBJ2-7, with 10 bases lining up with TRBD1. Trimming took 4 bases from V and 6 from J; bases not matched to a gene: 21. Germline V gives CDR1 SQVTM, CDR2 ANQGSEA. There are 18 residues in the CDR3. The CDR3 is CSVGPVPGSDRGLGEQYF. The CDR3 region has the DNA TGCAGCGTTGGCCCTGTCCCAGGATCGGACAGGGGGTTGGGCGAGCAGTACTTC.

CDR3 coding DNA: TGTGCCAGCAGCTTTGGAGCGGGAGGAGATACGCAGTATTTT. It yields the protein CASSFGAGGDTQYF. This chain uses TRBV7-8 with TRBJ2-3; TRBD2 matches at 9 bases. Trimming cost V 3 bases and J 5 bases; bases outside gene matches: 3. The CDR3 has 14 residues. Germline assignment: CDR1 SGHVS and CDR2 FQNEAQ.

The rearrangement uses TRBV7-2 and TRBJ2-5; 9 nucleotides match TRBD2. V lost 4 bases and J lost 1; bases outside the gene matches: 4. Per the germline V gene, CDR1 is SGHTA and CDR2 is FQGNSA. CDR3 length equals 15 residues. This CDR3 reads CASSSLSGGQETQYF. CDR3 DNA sequence: TGTGCCAGCAGCTCCCTTAGCGGGGGCCAAGAGACCCAGTACTTC.

This clonotype was detected a few times. The rearrangement joins TRBV7-9 to TRBJ2-7; TRBD1 matches at 10 bases. The CDR3 spans 13 residues. V trimming: 5 bases; J trimming: 7 bases; junction bases outside the gene matches: 5. CDR1 SEHNR and CDR2 FQNEAQ come from the germline V gene (reference sequence). DNA for the CDR3: TGTGCCAGCAGCCTGTGGGGACAGGGGGAGCAGTACTTC. It encodes CASSLWGQGEQYF.

A note on this clonotype: This may stem from a read error, because a much larger clone lies one nucleotide away. The chain links TRBV29-1 to TRBJ2-7; D is ambiguous. Between the trimmed V and J ends, which lost 4 bases and 4 bases, there was a span of 11 bases. This CDR3 comprises 12 residues. CDR1 SQVTM and CDR2 ANQGSEA come from the germline V gene. The CDR3 DNA reads TGCAGCGTTGGCGTGATAGATTACGAGCAGTACTTC. This encodes CSVGVIDYEQYF.

The V call is TRBV28, the J call TRBJ2-5; 7 bases agree with TRBD1. The junction had 4 bases not matched to a gene; V was cut back by 3 bases and J by 3 bases. This CDR3 spans 14 amino acids. Germline CDR1 reads MDHEN; CDR2 reads SYDVKM. The CDR3 DNA reads TGTGCCAGCAGTTTTCTCGACAGGGAAGAGACCCAGTACTTC. Amino acid sequence: CASSFLDREETQYF.

V gene TRBV2 combines with J gene TRBJ2-2; 9 nucleotides line up with TRBD1. This CDR3 comprises 15 residues. The V gene's germline CDR1 is SNHLY and CDR2 FYNNEI. V was clipped by 7 bases and J by 3 bases; unmatched bases: 6. CDR3 in DNA: TGTGCCAGCACTCTGGACAGGGGATACACCGGGGAGCTGTTTTTT. It specifies CASTLDRGYTGELFF.

This clonotype was seen only a few times. The gene calls are TRBV10-2 and TRBJ2-1; a possible D gene is TRBD2 (5 bases). This CDR3 is 14 amino acids long. Germline V gene lookup returns CDR1 WSHSY and CDR2 SAAADI. V lost 8 bases, J lost 1 base, and 12 bases lay in between. This chain's CDR3 is CASGLEVSYNEQFF. The CDR3 DNA follows: TGCGCCAGCGGCTTGGAGGTGTCCTACAATGAGCAGTTCTTC.

The rearrangement joins TRBV4-3 to TRBJ2-3, with a tentative D call TRBD1 (7 bases). CDR1 and CDR2 (germline): LGHNA, YSLEER. The V end lost 1 base, the J end lost 0 bases, and 14 bases lay between the germline ends. The CDR3 is made up of 17 amino acids. The CDR3 protein is CASSQGNRGLSTDTQYF. The CDR3, as DNA: TGCGCCAGCAGCCAAGGGAACAGGGGACTTAGCACAGATACGCAGTATTTT.

The rearrangement uses TRBV7-2 and TRBJ2-7; possibly TRBD2 for D (6 bases). CDR3 size: 14 residues. The V end was cut by 5 bases, the J end by 6 bases, with 17 bases between. Germline-derived CDR1 and CDR2 are SGHTA and FQGNSA. The CDR3 sequence: CASSVRRDEVEQYF. The CDR3 bases are TGTGCCAGCAGCGTTAGGCGGGACGAGGTCGAGCAGTACTTC.

This chain uses TRBV7-2 with TRBJ1-1; a weak D match, TRBD1 (5 bases). Trimming stripped 3 bases from V and 0 bases from J, with 11 bases between. The CDR3 runs 15 residues. The germline CDR1 and CDR2 sequences are SGHTA and FQGNSA. DNA of the CDR3: TGTGCCAGCAGCTTTAGGGGCGGGATGAACACTGAAGCTTTCTTT. It yields the protein CASSFRGGMNTEAFF.

This clonotype was detected only a few times. The chain links TRBV20-1 to TRBJ2-3, with a possible D match to TRBD2 (5 bases). This CDR3 contains 13 residues. The V gene's germline CDR1 is DFQATT and CDR2 SNEGSKA (reference sequence). The ends were cut back, 3 bases at V and 6 bases at J, with 13 bases in the middle. The CDR3 loop reads CSASVQVADTQYF. In nucleotides, the CDR3 is TGCAGTGCTAGCGTTCAGGTAGCGGATACGCAGTATTTT.

This clonotype showed up just once. The chain has TRBV5-1 and TRBJ2-1, with D perhaps TRBD1 (6 bases). Deletions cut 1 base from V and 6 bases from J, with 11 bases between. The CDR3 extends over 14 amino acids. From germline, CDR1 is SGHRS and CDR2 YFSETQ. CDR3 in DNA: TGCGCCAGCAGCTTGTTCAGGGGTGGCAATGAGCAGTTCTTC. Translating it yields CASSLFRGGNEQFF.

The genes are TRBV11-2 and TRBJ2-7; D is ambiguous. The CDR3 has 15 amino acids. Trimming removed 0 bases from V and 5 bases from J, with 14 bases in between. Per germline, CDR1 SGHAT and CDR2 FQNNGV. Here the CDR3 reads CASSLEAVPANEQYF. CDR3 DNA: TGTGCCAGCAGCTTAGAGGCGGTACCGGCAAACGAGCAGTACTTC. The whole variable domain, filled in from reference TRBV11-2 and TRBJ2-7, reads EAGVAQSPRYKIIEKRQSVAFWCNPISGHATLYWYQQILGQGPKLLIQFQNNGVVDDSQLPKDRFSAERLKGVDSTLKIQPAKLEDSAVYLCASSLEAVPANEQYFGPGTRLTVT.